This paragraph covers one T cell receptor beta chain sequence. The antigen is not known. This sample is drawn from a study of OX40 agonist ivuxolimab in advanced cancers. Findings and caveats of the study: CD8+ T cells (on average) carried more expanded clones than CD4+ T cells.

Germline CDR1 reads MDHEN; CDR2 reads SYDVKM. Trimming took 7 bases from V and 0 from J, leaving 12 bases between them. The CDR3 runs to 14 residues. Using immunoSEQ multiplex PCR, the repertoire was profiled, and TCRdb retains in-frame clones only, with some absent. Counted here are tens of thousands of clones, roughly 87% occurring once; the ten biggest clones make up around 2%. The sample here was CD4+ or CD8+ T cells sorted from blood, taken in a trial of the OX40 agonist ivuxolimab. The TCR comes from an adult with an advanced solid tumor such as melanoma, head and neck, liver or kidney cancer. The chain employs TRBV28 and TRBJ1-2; perhaps TRBD1 as D (5 bases). This CDR3 is CASTQRGANYGYTF. CDR3 nucleotide sequence: TGTGCCAGCACCCAGAGGGGAGCTAACTATGGCTACACCTTC.